These 26 T cell receptor beta chains were sequenced from one sample in a study of tumor and adjacent non-tumor tissue in lung cancer. The template was RNA from unsorted bulk tissue. A modified ARM-PCR protocol with three rounds of nested PCR amplified TCRbeta. TCRdb called the multiplex PCR reads again in MiXCR, with one record for every CDR3 protein. The table has about 80,000 distinct CDR3 sequences, 75% to 90% seen once. The sequencing sample was made of lung tumor tissue. The receptors come from a woman aged 45-59 years with non-small cell lung cancer.

For this clonotype: This may stem from a read error, because a much larger clone lies one nucleotide away. V gene TRBV29-1 combines with J gene TRBJ2-2, with D tentatively TRBD2 (5 bases). V gave up 6 bases and J gave up 3 bases, with 14 bases separating them. Germline CDR1 is SQVTM and CDR2 is ANQGSEA. The CDR3 runs to 14 residues. CDR3 bases: TGCAGCGTCGCCACCACTAGAGACACCGGGGAGCTGTTTTTT. As protein: CSVATTRDTGELFF.

In regard to this clonotype: Compared with germline, one end of the junction differs, possibly owing to a read error. This chain joins TRBV20-1 and TRBJ1-5; D remains unclear. The CDR3 consists of 13 residues. The germline V gene encodes CDR1 DFQATT and CDR2 SNEGSKA (reference sequence). CDR3 loop: CSAKEHSNQPQHF. In DNA, the CDR3 is TGTAGTGCTAAAGAACATAGCAATCAGCCCCAGCATTTT.

This chain uses TRBV5-6 with TRBJ2-5, with a possible D match to TRBD2 (6 bases). The germline V gene encodes CDR1 SGHDT and CDR2 YYEEEE. V lost 10 bases to trimming and J lost 4 bases, with 17 bases between them. The CDR3 contains 13 residues. The CDR3 protein is CAGSVGTSETQYF. The CDR3, as DNA: TGTGCCGGTAGTGTAGGGACTTCAGAGACCCAGTACTTC.

In this sample, this clonotype turned up a few times. One base away lies a much larger clone, so this may be a sequencing read error. The gene calls are TRBV6-5 and TRBJ1-4; TRBD1 matches at 10 bases. The CDR3 is made up of 16 amino acids. CDR1 and CDR2 from the germline V gene are MNHEY and SVGAGI. The trim removed 5 bases at V and 9 bases at J, leaving 12 bases unmatched. The CDR3 reads CASSLLGTGDLKKLFF. In DNA, the CDR3 is TGTGCCAGCAGTCTTCTCGGGACAGGGGATCTTAAAAAACTGTTTTTT.

This clonotype is labeled large. This sequence joins TRBV29-1 and TRBJ2-3; 8 nucleotides align to TRBD1. V lost 6 bases and J lost 6; bases outside the gene matches: 5. CDR3 length: 12 residues. Germline V CDR1 and CDR2: SQVTM, ANQGSEA. CDR3 nucleotides: TGCAGCGTCGGACAGGGCGGCGATACGCAGTATTTT. Translating gives CSVGQGGDTQYF.

V is TRBV20-1 and J is TRBJ2-7; unclear D gene. Germline V lookup: CDR1 DFQATT, CDR2 SNEGSKA (reference sequence). V shed 6 bases and J shed 0 bases, with 15 bases lying between them. This CDR3 is 14 amino acids long. CDR3 protein: CSAAPNGTSYEQYF. CDR3 DNA: TGCAGTGCGGCGCCTAACGGAACCTCCTACGAGCAGTACTTC.

As to this clonotype: As the CDR3 is not closed by the conserved phenylalanine or tryptophan, this likely results from a read error. The chain carries TRBV6-1 and TRBJ1-5; perhaps TRBD1 as D (6 bases). Deletions cut 5 bases from V and 4 bases from J, with 12 bases between. Germline CDR1 MNHNS, CDR2 SASEGT. The CDR3 spans 14 residues. The CDR3 region has the DNA TGTGCCAGCAGTCTATACAGGGCAAATCAGCCCCAGCATTAT. The encoded protein is CASSLYRANQPQHY.

As to this clonotype: A read error may explain this, as a much larger clone is one base away. V is TRBV7-8 and J is TRBJ2-7; D is possibly TRBD2 (5 bases). There are 12 residues in the CDR3. The germline gives CDR1 SGHVS, CDR2 FQNEAQ. CDR3 loop: CACSHSVSEQYF. DNA for the CDR3: TGTGCCTGCAGCCATAGCGTCTCCGAGCAGTACTTC.

With regard to this clonotype: A junction boundary mismatches the germline segment, possibly from a read error. The chain employs TRBV11-1 and TRBJ2-1; 7 bases are a match to TRBD1. This CDR3 spans 13 amino acids. The germline V gene has CDR1 SGHAT and CDR2 FQDESV (reference sequence). CDR3 region: CASTQQGMDDQFF. CDR3 in DNA: TGTGCCAGCACCCAACAGGGGATGGATGACCAGTTTTTC.

In regard to this clonotype: The junction does not match germline at one end; this may be a read error. The chain employs TRBV6-5 and TRBJ2-7; D might be TRBD1 (6 bases). Looked up from germline, CDR1 is MNHEY and CDR2 is SVGAGI. The CDR3 length is 14 residues. The CDR3 DNA reads TGTGCCGACAGAACCCAGGACAGCGCCTACGAGCAGCACTTC. The encoded protein is CADRTQDSAYEQHF.

Remarks on this clonotype: One junction end disagrees with the germline gene, perhaps due to a read error. The chain joins TRBV28 to TRBJ2-6, with 9 bases identical to TRBD1. Looked up from germline, CDR1 is MDHEN and CDR2 is SYDVKM. CDR3 size: 17 residues. CDR3 in amino acids: CARSPGTGRPGGNVLTF. CDR3 coding DNA: TGTGCCAGAAGCCCTGGGACAGGGCGACCTGGGGGCAACGTCCTGACTTTC. Filled out from reference TRBV28 and TRBJ2-6, the complete variable domain reads DVKVTQSSRYLVKRTGEKVFLECVQDMDHENMFWYRQDPGLGLRLIYFSYDVKMKEKGDIPEGYSVSREKKERFSLILESASTNQTSMYLCARSPGTGRPGGNVLTFGAGSRLTVL.

V gene TRBV11-3 combines with J gene TRBJ2-2; D could derive from TRBD1 or TRBD2 (5 bases each). Germline V CDR1 and CDR2: SGHNT, YENEEA. V was trimmed by 4 bases and J by 3 bases, leaving 15 bases between them. The CDR3 is made up of 16 amino acids. The CDR3 DNA follows: TGTGCCAGCAGCTCCCGGGGCATACTAGACACCGGGGAGCTGTTTTTT. This translates into CASSSRGILDTGELFF. The complete variable domain, with remaining parts taken from reference TRBV11-3 and TRBJ2-2, reads EAGVVQSPRYKIIEKKQPVAFWCNPISGHNTLYWYLQNLGQGPELLIRYENEEAVDDSQLPKDRFSAERLKGVDSTLKIQPAELGDSAVYLCASSSRGILDTGELFFGEGSRLTVL.

Details on this clonotype: The final CDR3 position lacks the conserved phenylalanine or tryptophan, pointing to a likely read error. This chain connects TRBV20-1 to TRBJ1-1, with a weak D call TRBD1 (5 bases). Trimming took 5 bases from V and 0 from J, leaving 13 bases between them. This CDR3 is 14 amino acids long. Looked up from germline, CDR1 is DFQATT and CDR2 is SNEGSKA (reference sequence). The chain's CDR3 is CSAYQDTMNTEAFL. DNA of the CDR3: TGCAGTGCTTACCAGGACACCATGAACACTGAAGCTTTCTTA.

The chain recombines TRBV4-1 with TRBJ2-7; maybe TRBD1 (8 bases). The ends were cut back, 4 bases at V and 3 bases at J, with 22 bases in the middle. The CDR3 extends over 17 amino acids. Germline V gene sequence: CDR1 MGHRA, CDR2 YSYEKL. The CDR3, as DNA: TGCGCCAGCAGCCCTTTATACCGGACAGGGAGGGTCTACGAGCAGTACTTC. It codes for CASSPLYRTGRVYEQYF.

Comment on this clonotype: A much more abundant neighbour one base away suggests this may be a read error. The J gene is TRBJ2-1, the V gene TRBV7-8; D remains unclear. In germline, CDR1 is SGHVS, CDR2 FQNEAQ. CDR3 length equals 16 residues. CDR3 sequence (DNA): TGTACCAGCAGCGACCCCAGAGCCAGCTCCTACAATGAGCAGTTCTTC. It translates to CTSSDPRASSYNEQFF. Together with reference TRBV7-8 and TRBJ2-1, the CDR3 gives the full variable domain: GAGVSQSPRYKVAKRGQDVALRCDPISGHVSLFWYQQALGQGPEFLTYFQNEAQLDKSGLPSDRFFAERPEGSVSTLKIQRTQQEDSAVYLCTSSDPRASSYNEQFFGPGTRLTVL.

The genes are TRBV12-3 or TRBV12-4 and TRBJ1-1, with a possible D match to TRBD1 (5 bases). CDR3 length equals 15 residues. The CDR3 loop is CVSSGGLLQSTEAFF. CDR3 DNA: TGTGTCAGTAGCGGGGGGTTGCTGCAGAGCACTGAAGCTTTCTTT.

Worth noting for this clonotype: It may be a read error: a sequence one base away is much more abundant. J is TRBJ2-1 and V is TRBV6-6; D might be TRBD2 (6 bases). Germline assignment: CDR1 MNHNY and CDR2 SVGAGI (reference sequence). This CDR3 comprises 13 residues. V was cut by 8 bases and J by 12 bases, with 20 bases left in between. The CDR3 reads CASGPGELGGQFF. As DNA, the CDR3 is TGTGCCAGCGGGCCGGGGGAGCTCGGGGGGCAGTTCTTC.

CDR3 in amino acids: CASSRQGGNEQYF. CDR3 coding DNA: TGTGCCAGCAGTCGACAGGGAGGTAACGAGCAGTACTTC. The chain couples TRBV6-6 to TRBJ2-7; D is perhaps TRBD1 (7 bases). There are 13 residues in the CDR3. V was pared by 5 bases and J by 5 bases, with 13 bases between. Germline V gene sequence: CDR1 MNHNY, CDR2 SVGAGI (reference sequence).

This clonotype appeared many times. The J gene is TRBJ2-2, the V gene TRBV5-4; 7 bases map to TRBD2. V gave up 4 bases and J gave up 5 bases; unmatched junction bases: 8. CDR1 is SGHNT, CDR2 YYREEE, per germline (reference sequence). This CDR3 spans 15 amino acids. CDR3 coding DNA: TGTGCCAGCAGCCCCACACTAGCGACTACCGGGGAGCTGTTTTTT. Residues: CASSPTLATTGELFF.

Comments on this clonotype: The junction differs from germline at one of its ends, possibly a read error. This chain uses TRBV6-1 with TRBJ2-1; 8 nucleotides match TRBD2. Germline V gene sequence: CDR1 MNHNS, CDR2 SASEGT. This CDR3 contains 15 residues. CDR3 sequence: CVSRILAGSYNEQIF. The CDR3, as DNA: TGTGTCAGCAGAATCCTAGCGGGCTCCTACAATGAGCAGATCTTC.

With respect to this clonotype: The germline gene is not matched at one end of the junction; a read error may be the cause. The chain links TRBV12-3 or TRBV12-4 to TRBJ2-3; D is unresolved. This CDR3 has 15 amino acids. CDR3 nucleotide sequence: TGTGCCAGCTGTTTAGAGACGCTAAGCACAGATACGCAATATTTT. This gives the protein CASCLETLSTDTQYF.

Notes on this clonotype: The conserved phenylalanine or tryptophan normally closing the CDR3 is absent here, so this likely arose from a read error. No DNA is shown, since the ends of the CDR3 on it are uncertain; the CDR3 is the one TCRdb lists. The chain combines TRBV20-1 with TRBJ2-1; TRBD2, as called in the table, went unchecked against the DNA. Germline CDR1 and CDR2: DFQATT and SNEGSKA (reference sequence). The CDR3 spans 13 amino acids, including both terminal residues. The CDR3 sequence: CSAPSSEHNEQLL.

This clonotype was observed a handful of times. One end of the junction is discordant with germline, which a read error may explain. DNA of the CDR3: TGTGTCAGCAGCCTGGGACAGAACCAGCCCCAGCATTTT. Translation: CVSSLGQNQPQHF. V is TRBV5-4 and J is TRBJ1-5; TRBD1 matches 7 bases. Germline V gene sequence: CDR1 SGHNT, CDR2 YYREEE (reference sequence). The CDR3 has 13 amino acids.

This clonotype appeared many times. The chain recombines TRBV20-1 with TRBJ2-1; TRBD2 matches at 9 bases. Germline V CDR1 and CDR2: DFQATT, SNEGSKA (reference sequence). Losses at the gene ends were 2 bases for V and 8 bases for J; bases not matched to a gene: 7. The CDR3 spans 14 residues. In nucleotides, the CDR3 is TGCAGTGCTAGAACGCTAGCGGGGCTGGATGAGCAGTTCTTC. Translation gives CSARTLAGLDEQFF.

Turning to this clonotype: A much bigger clone sits one base away, suggesting this may be a read error. The rearrangement joins TRBV30 to TRBJ1-5; TRBD1 agrees at 9 bases. This CDR3 is built from 17 residues. The V segment lost 2 bases and the J segment 4 bases; nucleotides outside the gene matches: 12. Germline CDR1 is GTSNPN and CDR2 is SVGIG (reference sequence). The CDR3 reads CAWSRDRVDTRNQPQHF. CDR3 nucleotide sequence: TGTGCCTGGAGTCGGGACAGGGTGGACACTAGGAATCAGCCCCAGCATTTT. Full variable domain (missing parts from reference TRBV30 and TRBJ1-5): SQTIHQWPATLVQPVGSPLSLECTVEGTSNPNLYWYRQAAGRGLQLLFYSVGIGQISSEVPQNLSASRPQDRQFILSSKKLLLSDSGFYLCAWSRDRVDTRNQPQHFGDGTRLSIL.

Comment on this clonotype: Since no conserved phenylalanine or tryptophan closes the CDR3, a read error is the likely cause. The chain joins TRBV6-2 or TRBV6-3 to TRBJ2-1; D is uncertain. CDR3 size: 15 residues. Germline-derived CDR1 and CDR2 are MNHEY and SVGEGT. This chain's CDR3 is CTSSQSPDPYNEQFL. In DNA form, the CDR3 reads TGTACCAGCAGTCAGAGCCCCGACCCATACAATGAGCAGTTCCTC.